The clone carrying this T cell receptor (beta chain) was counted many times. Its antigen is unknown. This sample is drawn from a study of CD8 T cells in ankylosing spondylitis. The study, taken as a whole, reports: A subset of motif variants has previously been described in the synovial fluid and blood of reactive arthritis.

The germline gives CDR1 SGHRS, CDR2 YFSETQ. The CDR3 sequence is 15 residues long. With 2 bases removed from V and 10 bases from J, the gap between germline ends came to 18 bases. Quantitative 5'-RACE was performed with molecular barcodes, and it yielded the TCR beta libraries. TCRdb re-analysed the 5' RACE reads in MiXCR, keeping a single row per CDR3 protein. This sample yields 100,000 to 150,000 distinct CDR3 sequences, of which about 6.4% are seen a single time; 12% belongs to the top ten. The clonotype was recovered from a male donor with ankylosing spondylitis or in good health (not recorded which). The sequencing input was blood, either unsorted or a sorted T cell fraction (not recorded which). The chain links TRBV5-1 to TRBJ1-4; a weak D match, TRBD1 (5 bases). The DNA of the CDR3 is TGCGCCAGCAGCTTAAGCGGGACCTCGGGTGTAAAACTGTTTTTT. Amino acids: CASSLSGTSGVKLFF.